This T cell receptor (beta chain) emerged from a study of blood T cell repertoires in COVID-19. Participant age was roughly 18 to 100 years, and participants resided in fewer than 30 US areas. Cohort placement rested on clinical history that participants reported themselves. Each recovered donor of Cohort 3 presented with two negative PCRs, clearance, or symptom resolution. Sequencing used immunoSEQ multiplex PCR; TCRdb keeps in-frame clones, though not all of them. This sample has fewer than 300,000 clones, with 75% to 95% found just once. V gave up 0 bases and J gave up 1 base, with 7 bases separating them. In germline, CDR1 is SGHRS, CDR2 YFSETQ. CDR3 length equals 14 residues.

Sequenced material: PBMCs or T cells enriched from blood (not recorded which). This clonotype was sampled from a woman aged 25 to 39 who had recovered from COVID-19. The chain combines TRBV5-1 with TRBJ1-1; the D is unclear. The CDR3 DNA is TGCGCCAGCAGCTTGGAACAGAAGAACACTGAAGCTTTCTTT. Its translation is CASSLEQKNTEAFF.